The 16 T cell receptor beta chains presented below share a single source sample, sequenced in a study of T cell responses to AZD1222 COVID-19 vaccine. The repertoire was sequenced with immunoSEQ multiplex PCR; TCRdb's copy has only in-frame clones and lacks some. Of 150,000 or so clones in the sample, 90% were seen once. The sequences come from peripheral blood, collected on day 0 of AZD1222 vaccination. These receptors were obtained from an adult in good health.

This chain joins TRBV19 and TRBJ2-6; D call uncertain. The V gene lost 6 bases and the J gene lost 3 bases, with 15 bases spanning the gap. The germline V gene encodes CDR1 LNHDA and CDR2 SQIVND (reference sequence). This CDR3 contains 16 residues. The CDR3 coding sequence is TGTGCCAGTAGCCCCGTGGAAGTAAATGGGGCCAACGTCCTGACTTTC. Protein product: CASSPVEVNGANVLTF.

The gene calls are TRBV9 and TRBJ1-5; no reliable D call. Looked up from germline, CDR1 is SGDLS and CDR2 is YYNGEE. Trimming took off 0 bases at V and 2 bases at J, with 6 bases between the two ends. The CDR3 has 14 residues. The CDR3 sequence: CASSVGVGNQPQHF. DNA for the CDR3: TGTGCCAGCAGCGTAGGGGTAGGCAATCAGCCCCAGCATTTT. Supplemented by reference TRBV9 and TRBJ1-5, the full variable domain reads DSGVTQTPKHLITATGQRVTLRCSPRSGDLSVYWYQQSLDQGLQFLIQYYNGEERAKGNILERFSAQQFPDLHSELNLSSLELGDSALYFCASSVGVGNQPQHFGDGTRLSIL.

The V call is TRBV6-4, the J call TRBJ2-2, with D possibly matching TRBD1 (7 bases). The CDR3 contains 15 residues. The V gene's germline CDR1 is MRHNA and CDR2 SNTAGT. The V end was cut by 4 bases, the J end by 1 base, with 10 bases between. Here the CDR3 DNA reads TGTGCCAGCAGTGTCCAGGGGGGGAACACCGGGGAGCTGTTTTTT. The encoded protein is CASSVQGGNTGELFF.

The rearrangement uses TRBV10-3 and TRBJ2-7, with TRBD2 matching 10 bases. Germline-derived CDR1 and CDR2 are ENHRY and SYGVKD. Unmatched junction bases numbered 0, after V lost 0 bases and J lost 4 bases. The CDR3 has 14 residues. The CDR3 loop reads CAISESSGGYEQYF. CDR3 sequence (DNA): TGTGCCATCAGTGAGTCTAGCGGGGGGTACGAGCAGTACTTC.

CDR3 residues: CASSLIGSAPGTQYF. The CDR3 DNA reads as TGTGCCAGCAGCCTCATAGGGAGTGCCCCTGGGACCCAGTACTTC. The V call is TRBV6-5, the J call TRBJ2-5; TRBD2 might be the D (5 bases). V was pared by 6 bases and J by 7 bases, with 21 bases between. The CDR3 has 15 residues. Germline CDR1 MNHEY, CDR2 SVGAGI.

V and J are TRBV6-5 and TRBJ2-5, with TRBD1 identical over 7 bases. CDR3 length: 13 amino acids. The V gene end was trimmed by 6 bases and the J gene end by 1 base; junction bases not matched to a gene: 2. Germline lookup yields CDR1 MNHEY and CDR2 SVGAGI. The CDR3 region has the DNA TGTGCCAGCAGCGACAGGGTCCAAGAGACCCAGTACTTC. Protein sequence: CASSDRVQETQYF.

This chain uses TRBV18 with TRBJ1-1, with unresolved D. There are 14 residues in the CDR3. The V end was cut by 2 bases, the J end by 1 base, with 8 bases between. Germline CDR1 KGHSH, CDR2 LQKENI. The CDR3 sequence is CASSPVGTNTEAFF. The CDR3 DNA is TGTGCCAGCTCACCAGTGGGCACGAACACTGAAGCTTTCTTT.

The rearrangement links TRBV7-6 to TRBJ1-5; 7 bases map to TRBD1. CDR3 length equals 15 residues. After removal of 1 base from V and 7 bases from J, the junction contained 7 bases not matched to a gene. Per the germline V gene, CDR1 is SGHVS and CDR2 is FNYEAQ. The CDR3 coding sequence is TGTGCCAGCAGCTTAGGACAGGGCAGTCGCCAGCCCCAGCATTTT. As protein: CASSLGQGSRQPQHF.

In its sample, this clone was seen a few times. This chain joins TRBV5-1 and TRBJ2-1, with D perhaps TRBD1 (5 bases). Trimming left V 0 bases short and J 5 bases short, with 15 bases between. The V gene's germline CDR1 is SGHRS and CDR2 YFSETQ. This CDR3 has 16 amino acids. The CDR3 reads CASSLADSQLNNEQFF. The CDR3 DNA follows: TGCGCCAGCAGCTTGGCTGACAGCCAGCTAAACAATGAGCAGTTCTTC. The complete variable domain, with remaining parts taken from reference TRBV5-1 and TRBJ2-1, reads KAGVTQTPRYLIKTRGQQVTLSCSPISGHRSVSWYQQTPGQGLQFLFEYFSETQRNKGNFPGRFSGRQFSNSRSEMNVSTLELGDSALYLCASSLADSQLNNEQFFGPGTRLTVL.

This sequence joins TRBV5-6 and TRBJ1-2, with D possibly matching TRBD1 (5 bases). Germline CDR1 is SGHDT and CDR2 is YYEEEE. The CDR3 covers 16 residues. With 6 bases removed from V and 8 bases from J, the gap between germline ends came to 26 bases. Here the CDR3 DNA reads TGTGCCAGCACGCCCCAGAGTGGAGGAGGGGCTCGAGGCTACACCTTC. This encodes CASTPQSGGGARGYTF.

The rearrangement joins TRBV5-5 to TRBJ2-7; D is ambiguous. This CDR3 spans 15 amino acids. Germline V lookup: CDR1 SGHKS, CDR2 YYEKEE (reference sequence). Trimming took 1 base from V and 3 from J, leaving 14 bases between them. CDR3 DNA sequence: TGTGCCAGCAGCTTGAATCCAGGTGGATTCTACGAGCAGTACTTC. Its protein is CASSLNPGGFYEQYF. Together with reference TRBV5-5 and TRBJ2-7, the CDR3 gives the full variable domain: DAGVTQSPTHLIKTRGQQVTLRCSPISGHKSVSWYQQVLGQGPQFIFQYYEKEERGRGNFPDRFSARQFPNYSSELNVNALLLGDSALYLCASSLNPGGFYEQYFGPGTRLTVT.

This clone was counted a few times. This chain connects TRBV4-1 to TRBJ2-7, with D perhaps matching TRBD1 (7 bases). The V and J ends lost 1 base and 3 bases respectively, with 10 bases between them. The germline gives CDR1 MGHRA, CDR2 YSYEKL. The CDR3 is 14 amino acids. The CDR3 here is CASSQARDSYEQYF. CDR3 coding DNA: TGCGCCAGCAGCCAAGCGCGGGACAGCTACGAGCAGTACTTC.

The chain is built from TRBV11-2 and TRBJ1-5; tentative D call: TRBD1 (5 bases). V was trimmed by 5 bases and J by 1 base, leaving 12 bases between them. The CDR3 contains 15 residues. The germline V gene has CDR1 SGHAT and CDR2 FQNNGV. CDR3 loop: CASSQGGWSNQPQHF. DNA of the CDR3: TGTGCCAGCAGCCAGGGCGGGTGGAGCAATCAGCCCCAGCATTTT.

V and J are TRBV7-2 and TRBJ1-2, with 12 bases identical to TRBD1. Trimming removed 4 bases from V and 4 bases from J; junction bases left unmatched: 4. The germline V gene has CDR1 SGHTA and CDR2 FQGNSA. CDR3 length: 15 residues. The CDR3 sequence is CASSSGTGGSYGYTF. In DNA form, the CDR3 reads TGTGCCAGCAGCTCGGGGACAGGGGGCTCCTATGGCTACACCTTC. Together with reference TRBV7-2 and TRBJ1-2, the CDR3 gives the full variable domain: GAGVSQSPSNKVTEKGKDVELRCDPISGHTALYWYRQSLGQGLEFLIYFQGNSAPDKSGLPSDRFSAERTGGSVSTLTIQRTQQEDSAVYLCASSSGTGGSYGYTFGSGTRLTVV.

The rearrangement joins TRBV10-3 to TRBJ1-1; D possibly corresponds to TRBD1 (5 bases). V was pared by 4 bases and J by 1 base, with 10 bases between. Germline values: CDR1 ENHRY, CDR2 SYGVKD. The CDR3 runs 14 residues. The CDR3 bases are TGTGCCATCAGTGGTCGACAGCCGAACACTGAAGCTTTCTTT. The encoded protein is CAISGRQPNTEAFF.

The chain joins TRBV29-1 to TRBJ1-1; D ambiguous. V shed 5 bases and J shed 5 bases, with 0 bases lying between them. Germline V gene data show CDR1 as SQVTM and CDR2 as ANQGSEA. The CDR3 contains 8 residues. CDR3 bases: TGCAGCGTTACTGAAGCTTTCTTT. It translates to CSVTEAFF.